This is a list of T cell receptor beta chains from one sample in a study of blood T cell repertoires in COVID-19. TCRdb's table, derived via immunoSEQ multiplex PCR, lists solely in-frame clones and lacks some. This repertoire shows about 41,000 clones, around 80% found once; its top ten account for less than 40%. Source material: peripheral blood. These receptor sequences come from a man between 35 and 55 years old with active or convalescent COVID-19. The CDR3 runs from the conserved cysteine through the conserved F or W. The D gene is left open where the match is weak. Size is stated for part of the rows, as once, few or many counts, or as a class when the clone is expanded.

TRBV9,NA,TRBD2,TRBJ2-3,CASTVLAGPTDTQYF,TGTGCCAGCACCGTCCTAGCGGGCCCCACAGATACGCAGTATTTT
TRBV28,NA,NA,TRBJ1-2,CASSSGDGGYTF,TGTGCCAGCAGTTCAGGCGATGGTGGCTACACCTTC
TRBV2,NA,NA,TRBJ2-5,CASRSGQQETQYF,TGTGCCAGCAGATCCGGACAGCAAGAGACCCAGTACTTC
TRBV12-5,NA,NA,TRBJ2-7,CASGDGASSYEQYF,TGTGCTAGTGGGGATGGGGCGAGCTCCTACGAGCAGTACTTC
TRBV24-1,NA,TRBD1,TRBJ2-1,CATSGPTGGSYNEQFF,TGTGCCACCAGTGGGCCGACAGGGGGAAGCTACAATGAGCAGTTCTTC
TRBV19,NA,NA,TRBJ2-7,CASSIEPLGEQYF,TGTGCCAGTAGTATAGAACCCCTAGGAGAGCAGTACTTC
TRBV6-5,NA,NA,TRBJ1-5,CASSPRGESNQPQHF,TGTGCCAGCAGCCCCAGAGGTGAGAGCAATCAGCCCCAGCATTTT
TRBV29-1,NA,NA,TRBJ1-2,CSVEVLTDYGYTF,TGCAGCGTTGAAGTCCTGACAGACTATGGCTACACCTTC
TRBV21-1,NA,NA,TRBJ1-2,CASSPKSDRVNYGYTF,TGTGCCAGCAGCCCCAAATCGGACAGGGTGAACTATGGCTACACCTTC
TRBV28,NA,NA,TRBJ1-5,CASSQAGFSHQHF,TGTGCCAGCAGTCAAGCAGGGTTTAGTCACCAGCATTTT
TRBV27,NA,NA,TRBJ2-1,CASSSDSSSYNEQFF,TGTGCCAGCAGTTCGGACAGCAGCTCCTACAATGAGCAGTTCTTC
TRBV7-9,NA,NA,TRBJ1-2,CASSVYGVSYGYTF,TGTGCCAGCAGCGTGTACGGGGTGAGCTATGGCTACACCTTC
TRBV11-2,NA,TRBD2,TRBJ2-1,CASSSQTSGRQFF,TGTGCCAGCAGCTCTCAGACTAGCGGGAGACAGTTCTTC
TRBV24-1,NA,NA,TRBJ2-2,CATSDDRDTGELFF,TGTGCCACCAGTGACGACAGAGACACCGGGGAGCTGTTTTTT
TRBV7-3,NA,NA,TRBJ2-1,CASSSFFSANNEQFF,TGTGCCAGCAGCTCCTTTTTCAGCGCCAACAATGAGCAGTTCTTC
TRBV7-2,NA,NA,TRBJ1-5,CASSLTPGKQPQHF,TGTGCCAGCAGCTTAACGCCAGGGAAACAGCCCCAGCATTTT
TRBV30,NA,NA,TRBJ1-6,CAWSNNSPLHF,TGTGCCTGGTCAAATAATTCACCCCTCCACTTT
TRBV13,NA,TRBD1,TRBJ2-1,CASSLDFQGQDHNEQFF,TGTGCCAGCAGCTTAGACTTTCAGGGACAGGACCACAATGAGCAGTTCTTC
TRBV19,NA,NA,TRBJ2-4,CASSNRGGMDIQYF,TGTGCCAGTAGTAACAGGGGGGGGATGGACATTCAGTACTTC
TRBV4-1,NA,NA,TRBJ2-2,CASSPQAASTGELFF,TGCGCCAGCAGCCCACAGGCGGCTTCCACCGGGGAGCTGTTTTTT
TRBV14,NA,NA,TRBJ2-5,CASSRDLAQETQYF,TGTGCCAGCAGCCGTGACTTAGCCCAAGAGACCCAGTACTTC
TRBV30,NA,NA,TRBJ1-5,CAWSVQPDQPQHF,TGTGCCTGGAGTGTACAGCCAGATCAGCCCCAGCATTTT
TRBV6-6,NA,NA,TRBJ1-2,CASSYDMRQYGYTF,TGTGCCAGCAGTTACGACATGCGACAGTATGGCTACACCTTC
TRBV5-1,NA,NA,TRBJ2-5,CASSLRAEETQYF,TGCGCCAGCAGCTTACGTGCAGAAGAGACCCAGTACTTC
TRBV20-1,NA,TRBD2,TRBJ2-5,CSASLAGGILETQYF,TGCAGTGCTAGTTTAGCGGGAGGGATCTTGGAGACCCAGTACTTC
TRBV6-2/TRBV6-3,NA,TRBD1,TRBJ1-1,CASSYIPPKRTGGGMNTEAFF,TGTGCCAGCAGTTATATCCCCCCTAAGAGGACAGGGGGCGGAATGAACACTGAAGCTTTCTTT
TRBV5-4,NA,TRBD2,TRBJ2-5,CASSRPTSGSGETQYF,TGTGCCAGCAGCCGCCCGACTAGCGGGAGTGGAGAGACCCAGTACTTC
TRBV28,NA,TRBD1,TRBJ2-7,CASSPGARGRREQYF,TGTGCCAGCAGTCCGGGTGCTAGGGGGCGCCGAGAGCAGTACTTC
TRBV30,many,NA,TRBJ1-1,CAWAQGGATEAFF,TGTGCCTGGGCCCAAGGGGGAGCCACTGAAGCTTTCTTT
TRBV11-1,NA,TRBD1,TRBJ1-6,CASSSGQGLIGSPLHF,TGTGCCAGCAGCTCGGGACAGGGGCTGATTGGGTCACCCCTCCACTTT
TRBV9,NA,TRBD2,TRBJ2-6,CASSVGGRALGANVLTF,TGTGCCAGCAGCGTAGGTGGGAGGGCCTTGGGGGCCAACGTCCTGACTTTC
TRBV27,NA,NA,TRBJ1-4,CASSFQVSTNEKLFF,TGTGCCAGCAGTTTCCAGGTCTCAACTAATGAAAAACTGTTTTTT
TRBV5-4,NA,NA,TRBJ2-3,CASSSGGFLGGPTTDTQYF,TGTGCCAGCAGCTCTGGAGGGTTTCTGGGCGGACCCACCACAGATACGCAGTATTTT
TRBV4-1,NA,TRBD1,TRBJ1-5,CASSQEVTGDQPQHF,TGCGCCAGCAGCCAAGAAGTGACAGGGGATCAGCCCCAGCATTTT
TRBV7-3,NA,TRBD2,TRBJ2-7,CASSLAGGVDEQYF,TGTGCCAGCAGCTTAGCGGGAGGAGTGGACGAGCAGTACTTC
TRBV6-5,NA,TRBD1,TRBJ2-1,CASRRQGEGQFF,TGTGCCAGCAGACGGCAGGGGGAAGGCCAGTTCTTC
TRBV13,NA,TRBD1,TRBJ2-3,CASSPRQGATDTQYF,TGTGCCAGCAGCCCACGACAGGGGGCCACAGATACGCAGTATTTT
TRBV4-1,NA,NA,TRBJ1-4,CASSQESNEKLFF,TGCGCCAGCAGCCAAGAATCGAATGAAAAACTGTTTTTT
TRBV6-5,once,NA,TRBJ1-1,CASTPFGKGATEAFF,TGTGCCAGCACCCCTTTTGGGAAGGGAGCCACTGAAGCTTTCTTT
TRBV13,few,NA,TRBJ2-6,CASSAPGQGANVLTF,TGTGCCAGCAGCGCCCCAGGGCAAGGGGCCAACGTCCTGACTTTC
TRBV7-3,NA,TRBD2,TRBJ2-2,CASSSVSGGNTGELFF,TGTGCCAGCAGCTCCGTTAGCGGGGGTAACACCGGGGAGCTGTTTTTT
TRBV4-3,few,NA,TRBJ1-3,CASSQYGSGSGNTIYF,TGCGCCAGCAGCCAATACGGTTCGGGCTCTGGAAACACCATATATTTT
TRBV6-5,NA,NA,TRBJ2-7,CASSQLAGSIEQYF,TGTGCCAGCAGCCAGCTGGCGGGTTCGATCGAGCAGTACTTC
TRBV6-2/TRBV6-3,NA,TRBD1,TRBJ1-5,CASSHRDRGNQPQHF,TGTGCCAGCAGCCACCGGGACAGGGGGAATCAGCCCCAGCATTTT
TRBV19,NA,NA,TRBJ2-3,CASSIQGSRTDTQYF,TGTGCCAGTAGTATCCAGGGGTCTCGCACAGATACGCAGTATTTT
TRBV29-1,NA,TRBD2,TRBJ2-7,CSVDGRDPVEQYF,TGCAGCGTAGACGGGAGGGACCCGGTCGAGCAGTACTTC
TRBV9,NA,TRBD2,TRBJ2-3,CASSVGLAGGLTDTQYF,TGTGCCAGCAGCGTAGGTCTAGCGGGGGGACTCACAGATACGCAGTATTTT
TRBV5-6,once,TRBD1,TRBJ2-7,CASSVSGQASYEQYF,TGTGCCAGCAGCGTTTCGGGACAGGCTTCCTACGAGCAGTACTTC
TRBV5-4,NA,TRBD2,TRBJ2-3,CASSLAGAPDTQYF,TGTGCCAGCAGCTTAGCGGGAGCCCCCGATACGCAGTATTTT
TRBV5-1,NA,NA,TRBJ1-1,CASSSDILNTEAFF,TGCGCCAGCAGCTCGGACATTCTGAACACTGAAGCTTTCTTT
TRBV7-9,few,NA,TRBJ2-1,CASSYKEGAAYNEQFF,TGTGCCAGCAGCTATAAGGAGGGGGCGGCCTACAATGAGCAGTTCTTC
TRBV24-1,once,TRBD2,TRBJ2-1,CATSIDPGGGAAYNEQFF,TGTGCCACCAGTATTGACCCCGGCGGGGGGGCAGCGTACAATGAGCAGTTCTTC
TRBV28,NA,NA,TRBJ1-5,CATQPAGSNQPQHF,TGTGCCACCCAACCGGCGGGAAGCAATCAGCCCCAGCATTTT